The 29 T cell receptor beta chains listed next were all sequenced from one sample in a study of blood T cell repertoires in COVID-19. Assay used: immunoSEQ multiplex PCR; TCRdb lists only in-frame clones, some missing. Of hundreds of thousands of clones in the sample, around 90% are singletons; the top ten hold 6% to 7%. Sequenced sample: PBMCs or T cells enriched from blood (not recorded which). The origin of the receptors is a woman aged 40-49 years who had recovered from COVID-19.

This clone has just a few counts. The J gene is TRBJ2-7, the V gene TRBV18; 11 bases line up with TRBD2. In germline, CDR1 is KGHSH, CDR2 LQKENI. With 3 bases clipped from V and 3 bases from J, the junction kept 10 bases outside the gene matches. This CDR3 is 17 amino acids long. DNA of the CDR3: TGTGCCAGCTCACCCTATAATAGCGGGAGGGCCGGCTACGAGCAGTACTTC. Translation gives CASSPYNSGRAGYEQYF.

The chain recombines TRBV10-1 with TRBJ1-1; D possibly corresponds to TRBD1 (6 bases). Trimming removed 6 bases from V and 5 bases from J, with 25 bases in between. CDR3 length: 17 residues. Per the germline V gene, CDR1 is WNHNN and CDR2 is SYGVQD (reference sequence). The CDR3 DNA follows: TGCGCCAGCAGCCAAGGGGGGGGTTCAACGTGGCAGACTGAAGCTTTCTTT. This gives the protein CASSQGGGSTWQTEAFF.

The rearrangement links TRBV9 to TRBJ2-5; 15 bases map to TRBD2. Per germline, CDR1 SGDLS and CDR2 YYNGEE. Losses at the gene ends were 3 bases for V and 4 bases for J; bases not matched to a gene: 4. The CDR3 covers 16 residues. The CDR3 nucleotides are TGTGCCAGCAGCGGAGGACTAGCGGGAGGGCCAGAGACCCAGTACTTC. This codes for CASSGGLAGGPETQYF.

The J gene is TRBJ2-5, the V gene TRBV19; D call uncertain. There are 13 residues in the CDR3. With 2 bases removed from V and 2 bases from J, the gap between germline ends came to 6 bases. The germline gives CDR1 LNHDA, CDR2 SQIVND (reference sequence). The CDR3 coding sequence is TGTGCCAGTAGTATACAGAAACAAGAGACCCAGTACTTC. Protein product: CASSIQKQETQYF.

The DNA for the CDR3 is TGCGCCAGCAGCTTGGAAGGAGCTAGCACAGATACGCAGTATTTT. Translated: CASSLEGASTDTQYF. The rearrangement uses TRBV5-1 and TRBJ2-3; no firm D call. This CDR3 contains 15 residues. Germline CDR1 reads SGHRS; CDR2 reads YFSETQ. V was cut by 0 bases and J by 0 bases, with 8 bases left in between. Combining the CDR3 with reference TRBV5-1 and TRBJ2-3 gives the whole variable domain KAGVTQTPRYLIKTRGQQVTLSCSPISGHRSVSWYQQTPGQGLQFLFEYFSETQRNKGNFPGRFSGRQFSNSRSEMNVSTLELGDSALYLCASSLEGASTDTQYFGPGTRLTVL.

This chain connects TRBV7-9 to TRBJ1-1, with a weak D call TRBD1 (5 bases). The length of the CDR3 is 13 residues. The germline V gene encodes CDR1 SEHNR and CDR2 FQNEAQ (reference sequence). V lost 3 bases, J lost 0 bases, and 5 bases lay in between. In DNA form, the CDR3 reads TGTGCCAGCAGCTTCAGGGTGAACACTGAAGCTTTCTTT. Its protein product is CASSFRVNTEAFF.

The chain combines TRBV4-3 with TRBJ1-2, with D possibly TRBD1 on 5 matching bases. The CDR3 contains 16 residues. The V and J ends lost 0 bases and 2 bases respectively, with 13 bases between them. Germline loops: CDR1 LGHNA, CDR2 YSLEER. CDR3 in DNA: TGCGCCAGCAGCCAAGAGTACGGGGGGATGAACTATGGCTACACCTTC. Translated, it gives CASSQEYGGMNYGYTF.

This chain joins TRBV3-1 (or the pseudogene TRBV3-2) and TRBJ2-3, with 11 positions matching TRBD2. Germline V gene data show CDR1 as LGHDT and CDR2 as YNNKEL (reference sequence). This CDR3 is built from 15 residues. J was trimmed by 0 bases and V by 5 bases; bases with no gene match: 1. CDR3 amino acids: CASSGTSGSTDTQYF. The CDR3 DNA reads TGTGCCAGCAGCGGGACTAGCGGAAGCACAGATACGCAGTATTTT.

The chain couples TRBV3-1 (or the pseudogene TRBV3-2) to TRBJ2-1; tentatively, D is TRBD2 (5 bases). Deletions cut 0 bases from V and 9 bases from J, with 15 bases between. The CDR3 is 15 residues long. Germline V CDR1 and CDR2: LGHDT, YNNKEL (reference sequence). The CDR3 spells CASSQDGLALLEQFF. The CDR3 DNA follows: TGTGCCAGCAGCCAAGATGGGTTAGCGCTGCTTGAGCAGTTCTTC.

This chain links TRBV5-8 with TRBJ2-7; TRBD2 agrees at 11 bases. CDR1 SGHTS and CDR2 YDEGEE come from the germline V gene. This CDR3 comprises 15 residues. Losses at the gene ends were 4 bases for V and 6 bases for J; bases not matched to a gene: 9. The CDR3, as DNA: TGTGCCAGCAGCACCGGACTAGCGGGCTTTAGCGAGCAGTACTTC. Amino acids: CASSTGLAGFSEQYF.

The chain uses TRBV27 and TRBJ1-1, with 10 positions matching TRBD1. The CDR3 covers 13 residues. J lost 5 bases, V lost 8 bases, and 5 bases had no gene match. Germline-derived CDR1 and CDR2 are MNHEY and SMNVEV (reference sequence). The CDR3 DNA is TGTGCCAGCTCTCGACAGGGGGCAACTGAAGCTTTCTTT. Encoded protein: CASSRQGATEAFF.

This sequence joins TRBV19 and TRBJ1-1; weak D call: TRBD1 (5 bases). The V and J ends lost 6 bases and 1 base respectively, with 15 bases between them. Germline V gene sequence: CDR1 LNHDA, CDR2 SQIVND (reference sequence). This CDR3 has 15 residues. The CDR3 loop reads CASRAGPQGNTEAFF. The DNA of the CDR3 is TGTGCCAGTAGGGCAGGGCCCCAGGGGAACACTGAAGCTTTCTTT.

There are a few counts of this clone. The rearrangement joins TRBV19 to TRBJ1-5, with 7 bases fitting TRBD1. Germline-derived CDR1 and CDR2 are LNHDA and SQIVND (reference sequence). V dropped 10 bases and J dropped 6; count of bases not matched to a gene: 9. The length of the CDR3 is 13 residues. This chain's CDR3 is CATATGFGQPQHF. In DNA form, the CDR3 reads TGTGCCACCGCGACAGGGTTTGGTCAGCCCCAGCATTTT.

The rearrangement joins TRBV4-1 to TRBJ2-1; 8 nucleotides line up with TRBD1. Losses at the gene ends were 4 bases for V and 7 bases for J; bases not matched to a gene: 9. This CDR3 has 15 amino acids. The germline gives CDR1 MGHRA, CDR2 YSYEKL. The CDR3: CASSLTGTGSNEQFF. In nucleotides, the CDR3 is TGCGCCAGCAGCCTGACCGGGACAGGTTCGAATGAGCAGTTCTTC.

The rearrangement uses TRBV7-9 and TRBJ2-3; 11 bases line up with TRBD1. The CDR3 covers 16 residues. Germline loops: CDR1 SEHNR, CDR2 FQNEAQ (reference sequence). Unmatched junction bases numbered 8, after V lost 5 bases and J lost 4 bases. CDR3 sequence reads: CASSARGGQGADTQYF. CDR3 sequence (DNA): TGTGCCAGCAGCGCTCGAGGGGGACAGGGGGCAGATACGCAGTATTTT.

The genes are TRBV7-3 and TRBJ2-1, with 14 bases matching TRBD2. This CDR3 spans 18 amino acids. Looked up from germline, CDR1 is SGHTA and CDR2 is FQGTGA. With V trimmed by 5 bases and J by 0 bases, 6 bases remained unmatched. The CDR3 DNA reads as TGTGCCAGCAGCGGAAAGGGGACTAGCGGGAGCTCCTACAATGAGCAGTTCTTC. This codes for CASSGKGTSGSSYNEQFF.

The V call is TRBV2, the J call TRBJ2-5; D may be TRBD1 (5 bases). Trimming took 6 bases from V and 1 from J, leaving 9 bases between them. The CDR3 covers 13 residues. In germline, CDR1 is SNHLY, CDR2 FYNNEI. CDR3: CASRGQPQETQYF. CDR3 in DNA: TGTGCCAGCAGGGGGCAGCCCCAAGAGACCCAGTACTTC.

The count of this clone is one. V usage is TRBV27 and J usage is TRBJ2-7, with 7 bases aligning to TRBD1. CDR3 length: 14 amino acids. Trimming removed 6 bases from V and 5 bases from J; junction bases left unmatched: 10. CDR1 is MNHEY and CDR2 is SMNVEV in the germline V gene (reference sequence). The CDR3 loop reads CASRDQGVRDEQYF. In DNA, the CDR3 is TGTGCCAGCAGAGATCAGGGGGTCCGAGACGAGCAGTACTTC.

This clone has a handful of counts. The chain employs TRBV6-5 and TRBJ2-5, with 8 bases aligning to TRBD1. V was clipped by 4 bases and J by 5 bases; unmatched bases: 6. Germline assignment: CDR1 MNHEY and CDR2 SVGAGI. The CDR3 runs 14 residues. CDR3 protein: CASSSLTGDETQYF. The DNA for the CDR3 is TGTGCCAGCAGTTCCTTGACAGGGGACGAGACCCAGTACTTC.

The chain carries TRBV18 and TRBJ2-1; 7 positions match TRBD1. Germline V gives CDR1 KGHSH, CDR2 LQKENI. The CDR3 length is 17 residues. Unmatched junction bases numbered 13, after V lost 2 bases and J lost 6 bases. CDR3 loop: CASSPTHRGPPINEQFF. As DNA, the CDR3 is TGTGCCAGCTCACCAACCCACAGGGGCCCCCCCATCAATGAGCAGTTCTTC.

On this clone: The junction departs from the called germline gene at one end, perhaps through a read error. The chain is built from TRBV7-9 and TRBJ2-3, with D unresolved. The CDR3 runs 13 residues. Germline V gene data show CDR1 as SEHNR and CDR2 as FQNEAQ (reference sequence). CDR3 nucleotide sequence: TGTGCCAACAGCTTTCTAGAGACAGATACGCAGTATTTT. It codes for CANSFLETDTQYF.

This sequence joins TRBV4-3 and TRBJ2-5, with TRBD2 identical over 7 bases. Germline loops: CDR1 LGHNA, CDR2 YSLEER. The CDR3 sequence is 15 residues long. J lost 2 bases, V lost 0 bases, and 3 bases had no gene match. The CDR3 DNA follows: TGCGCCAGCAGCCAAGAAGCTAGCGGACAAGAGACCCAGTACTTC. Translating gives CASSQEASGQETQYF.

The chain has TRBV28 and TRBJ1-2, with 12 bases aligning to TRBD1. The CDR3 contains 16 residues. V gave up 6 bases and J gave up 7 bases; unmatched junction bases: 12. CDR1 and CDR2 (germline): MDHEN, SYDVKM. CDR3: CASSSGTGGSRSGYTF. DNA of the CDR3: TGTGCCAGCAGCTCCGGGACAGGGGGCTCGAGGAGTGGCTACACCTTC.

The chain has TRBV28 and TRBJ1-2; 8 bases fit TRBD1. CDR3 length: 15 amino acids. J lost 8 bases, V lost 5 bases, and 13 bases had no gene match. CDR1 is MDHEN, CDR2 SYDVKM, per germline. CDR3 DNA sequence: TGTGCCAGCAGTGACCGACTCAGGGGGCAGAGAGGCTACACCTTC. It yields the protein CASSDRLRGQRGYTF.

This clone was recorded once. The CDR3 sequence is CASSARVGEGTQYF. The CDR3, as DNA: TGTGCCAGCAGTGCCCGGGTGGGGGAGGGGACCCAGTACTTC. The chain joins TRBV25-1 to TRBJ2-5, with 7 positions matching TRBD2. The J segment lost 7 bases and the V segment lost 4 bases, leaving 9 bases of the junction unmatched. Germline loops: CDR1 MGHDK, CDR2 SYGVNS. The CDR3 sequence is 14 residues long.

The genes are TRBV21-1 and TRBJ1-5. TRBV21-1 constitutes a pseudogene. The CDR3 is 11 residues long. Written as DNA, the CDR3 is TGTGCCAGCAGCAGACTAGGGCCCCAGCATTTT. Encoded protein: CASSRLGPQHF.

The chain joins TRBV6-5 to TRBJ1-3; D gene ambiguous. This CDR3 spans 13 amino acids. The germline CDR1 and CDR2 sequences are MNHEY and SVGAGI. V was clipped by 6 bases and J by 3 bases, with 9 bases between them. The CDR3 DNA reads TGTGCCAGCAGAACCCCAGTTGGAAACACCATATATTTT. It yields the protein CASRTPVGNTIYF.

This clone was counted a single time. The rearrangement joins TRBV2 to TRBJ2-7; 10 bases align to TRBD1. This CDR3 region has 17 residues. Germline V gives CDR1 SNHLY, CDR2 FYNNEI. With V trimmed by 3 bases and J by 0 bases, 8 bases remained unmatched. CDR3 residues: CASSEHRDRGSSYEQYF. CDR3 sequence (DNA): TGTGCCAGCAGTGAGCATCGGGACAGGGGAAGCTCCTACGAGCAGTACTTC.

J is TRBJ1-4 and V is TRBV18; 8 bases match TRBD1. The CDR3 runs to 17 residues. J gave up 13 bases and V 3 bases, and 19 bases lay outside the gene matches. In germline, CDR1 is KGHSH, CDR2 LQKENI. CDR3: CASSPYGGGTGALLLFF. CDR3 DNA: TGTGCCAGCTCACCTTATGGAGGAGGGACAGGCGCACTCCTACTGTTTTTT.